Sequencing of this T cell receptor beta chain was carried out in a study of T cells in Graves' hyperthyroidism and ophthalmopathy. Study-level points and caveats: Ophthalmopathy and stable hyperthyroidism were separated by a 13 V-J model. Most clonotypes that expanded in the thyroid above 0.001 also showed up in blood.

TCR beta CDR3 regions were amplified from RNA transcripts. HTBI primers were employed in a first-round RT-PCR of the TCR CDR3. TCRdb re-called the multiplex PCR reads through MiXCR, storing one row per CDR3 protein. The table shows roughly 420,000 distinct CDR3 sequences, with approximately 15% occurring only once. Subjects aged 18 to 65 presented with newly diagnosed hyperthyroidism of less than 2 months' duration. Uncontrolled infection, other autoimmune disease, pregnancy or lactation excluded patients. In the case of this clonotype: Its antigen is currently unknown. A much larger clone lies one base from this, so it may be a read error. The conserved closing phenylalanine or tryptophan is absent in this CDR3, likely reflecting a read error.

Trimming took 4 bases from V and 0 from J, leaving 10 bases between them. CDR1 is MDHEN, CDR2 SYDVKM, per germline. This CDR3 spans 15 amino acids. The TCR sequence derives from a woman between 18 and 30 years old with Graves' hyperthyroidism. Sequencing was done on a sample of blood. V usage is TRBV28 and J usage is TRBJ2-1, with a possible D match to TRBD2 (5 bases). CDR3 sequence: CASSSAAVSYNEQFS. CDR3 coding DNA: TGTGCCAGCAGTTCAGCAGCGGTCTCCTACAATGAGCAGTTCTCC.